The subject of this entry is one T cell receptor (beta chain). What it binds is unknown. This entry belongs to a study of T-cell memory formation after mild COVID-19. Findings and limits, study-wide: Among contracting clones, CD4+ were mainly CM/EM and CD8+ enriched in EMRA. Confirmation was lacking for SARS-CoV-2 specificity of second-wave clones that peaked on day 37. Some SARS-CoV-2-responding clones were already detected in memory before infection.

TCRdb independently ran MiXCR on the 5' RACE reads; one entry per CDR3 protein. The sample carries 550,000 to 600,000 distinct CDR3 sequences, roughly a sixth recorded once. CDR3 length: 16 amino acids. The J segment lost 6 bases and the V segment lost 5 bases, leaving 11 bases of the junction unmatched. The clonotype originates from an adult woman who had mild COVID-19 (a few samples of this study predate the infection). Cell type and time point are not known. The genes are TRBV12-3 or TRBV12-4 and TRBJ2-3, with 10 positions matching TRBD2. Material: PBMCs or a T cell subset sorted from them (not recorded which). This CDR3 reads CASSRNLAGAADTQYF. CDR3 DNA sequence: TGTGCCAGCAGTCGAAATCTAGCGGGGGCCGCGGATACGCAGTATTTT.